The next 20 T cell receptor beta chains were all read from a single sample in a study of cytomegalovirus exposure and HLA in healthy donors. The PCR contained 60 Vbeta and 13 Jbeta primers. Clones were sequenced by immunoSEQ multiplex PCR, and TCRdb holds only the in-frame ones, with some missing. The sample includes 75,000 to 95,000 clones, less than 80% of them seen just once. Sequencing was carried out using PBMCs. Receptors originate from a woman between 45 and 60 years old in good health and CMV-seropositive.

The CDR3 DNA is TGTGCCAGCAGCTTGGGAGCTCGGGGGAGTTGGAACACTGAAGCTTTCTTT. As protein: CASSLGARGSWNTEAFF. The chain is built from TRBV5-4 and TRBJ1-1; TRBD1 is a possible D gene (5 bases). The CDR3 spans 17 residues. Germline values: CDR1 SGHNT, CDR2 YYREEE (reference sequence). The V end was cut by 0 bases, the J end by 1 base, with 16 bases between. The whole variable domain, filled in from reference TRBV5-4 and TRBJ1-1, reads ETGVTQSPTHLIKTRGQQVTLRCSSQSGHNTVSWYQQALGQGPQFIFQYYREEENGRGNFPPRFSGLQFPNYSSELNVNALELDDSALYLCASSLGARGSWNTEAFFGQGTRLTVV.

The chain's CDR3 is CASSQAGAGVDTQYF. In DNA, the CDR3 is TGCGCCAGCAGCCAAGCTGGGGCAGGGGTAGATACGCAGTATTTT. The rearrangement links TRBV4-1 to TRBJ2-3, with D tentatively TRBD1 (6 bases). This CDR3 is 15 amino acids long. Trimming stripped 1 base from V and 5 bases from J, with 13 bases between. Germline CDR1 MGHRA, CDR2 YSYEKL.

There are a few counts of this clone. CDR3 in DNA: TGTGCCAGCACCATAAGGGGGTTCGCAGATACGCAGTATTTT. Translating it yields CASTIRGFADTQYF. The chain joins TRBV27 to TRBJ2-3, with D possibly matching TRBD1 (6 bases). Trimming cost V 7 bases and J 4 bases, with 15 bases left between them. CDR1 is MNHEY, CDR2 SMNVEV, per germline (reference sequence). The CDR3 covers 14 residues.

CDR3 DNA sequence: TGTGCCTCCGCAGCGGGGGTATTGTTAGGAAACACCATATATTTT. Translated: CASAAGVLLGNTIYF. This sequence joins TRBV6-5 and TRBJ1-3; D is perhaps TRBD1 (5 bases). Per the germline V gene, CDR1 is MNHEY and CDR2 is SVGAGI. The CDR3 loop spans 15 amino acids. Trimming cost V 11 bases and J 4 bases, with 21 bases left between them.

V is TRBV11-1 and J is TRBJ2-7; 9 positions match TRBD1. The CDR3 runs 14 residues. Germline V gene lookup returns CDR1 SGHAT and CDR2 FQDESV (reference sequence). V lost 3 bases, J lost 4 bases, and 4 bases stayed unmatched. The CDR3 sequence is CASSLGQGGYEQYF. The CDR3 DNA reads TGTGCCAGCAGCTTGGGACAGGGTGGTTACGAGCAGTACTTC.

V and J are TRBV2 and TRBJ1-4; the match to TRBD1 covers 9 bases. V lost 2 bases, J lost 6 bases, and 7 bases stayed unmatched. The CDR3 is 16 residues long. Germline V lookup: CDR1 SNHLY, CDR2 FYNNEI. CDR3 residues: CASSEYTGGEDEKLFF. The CDR3 DNA reads TGTGCCAGCAGTGAATATACAGGGGGCGAGGATGAAAAACTGTTTTTT.

This clone came up a few times. The chain is built from TRBV7-9 and TRBJ2-1; D call uncertain. The V and J ends lost 0 bases and 5 bases respectively, with 5 bases between them. From germline, CDR1 is SEHNR and CDR2 FQNEAQ (reference sequence). There are 13 residues in the CDR3. CDR3 residues: CASSLAPNNEQFF. The CDR3 DNA sequence: TGTGCCAGCAGCTTAGCCCCCAACAATGAGCAGTTCTTC.

The chain carries TRBV9 and TRBJ1-1; the D gene is possibly TRBD1 (5 bases). The V gene's germline CDR1 is SGDLS and CDR2 YYNGEE. Trimming stripped 3 bases from V and 1 base from J, with 10 bases between. The length of the CDR3 is 14 residues. The CDR3 sequence is CASSGGIQNTEAFF. The CDR3 nucleotides are TGTGCCAGCAGCGGGGGCATTCAGAACACTGAAGCTTTCTTT.

This chain links TRBV19 with TRBJ2-1; 10 bases map to TRBD1. The trim removed 4 bases at V and 6 bases at J, leaving 12 bases unmatched. Per the germline V gene, CDR1 is LNHDA and CDR2 is SQIVND (reference sequence). CDR3 length: 17 residues. The CDR3: CASSTQLGQGVINEQFF. CDR3 nucleotide sequence: TGTGCCAGTAGTACCCAACTCGGACAGGGGGTCATCAATGAGCAGTTCTTC.

The chain combines TRBV10-3 with TRBJ1-2; maybe TRBD1 (5 bases). The V gene lost 6 bases and the J gene lost 8 bases, with 19 bases spanning the gap. Looked up from germline, CDR1 is ENHRY and CDR2 is SYGVKD. The CDR3 runs to 14 residues. CDR3 coding DNA: TGTGCCATCAGATCCGGGAGCCCCGCAGGGGGCTACACCTTC. This codes for CAIRSGSPAGGYTF.

This clone has just a few counts. The V call is TRBV4-3, the J call TRBJ1-5; 8 bases map to TRBD1. The CDR3 consists of 17 residues. Germline V gene sequence: CDR1 LGHNA, CDR2 YSLEER. V lost 0 bases and J lost 5; bases outside the gene matches: 9. The CDR3 DNA follows: TGCGCCAGCAGCCAAGATAGCCCCAGGGGGCTACATCAGCCCCAGCATTTT. Its translation: CASSQDSPRGLHQPQHF.

J is TRBJ2-7 and V is TRBV28; TRBD1 might be the D (6 bases). The CDR3 totals 15 residues. Trimming shortened V by 10 bases and J by 0 bases, and 19 bases separated the two germline ends. In germline, CDR1 is MDHEN, CDR2 SYDVKM. CDR3: CATRLGQTTSYEQYF. The CDR3 region has the DNA TGTGCCACCCGTCTCGGACAGACAACCTCCTACGAGCAGTACTTC.

The genes are TRBV7-9 and TRBJ2-7; TRBD1 matches 7 bases. Germline CDR1 SEHNR, CDR2 FQNEAQ (reference sequence). Germline trimming cut 5 bases from V and 0 bases from J; bases unmatched to any gene: 4. CDR3 length: 14 residues. CDR3 loop: CASSGDSSSYEQYF. The CDR3, as DNA: TGTGCCAGCAGCGGGGACAGTTCCTCCTACGAGCAGTACTTC.

The genes are TRBV7-2 and TRBJ1-2; 8 bases match TRBD1. V trimming: 4 bases; J trimming: 5 bases; junction bases outside the gene matches: 9. Per the germline V gene, CDR1 is SGHTA and CDR2 is FQGNSA. This CDR3 has 15 amino acids. CDR3 loop: CASSSPGQGGYGYTF. In DNA form, the CDR3 reads TGTGCCAGCAGCTCCCCTGGACAGGGTGGATATGGCTACACCTTC.

The chain is built from TRBV7-7 and TRBJ2-3; 8 bases are shared with TRBD2. The CDR3 sequence is 15 residues long. V shed 5 bases, J shed 0 bases, and the junction held 4 bases outside the gene matches. Germline CDR1 and CDR2: SSHAT and FNYEAQ (reference sequence). CDR3 in DNA: TGTGCCAGCAGCCCAGGACTAGCTAGCACAGATACGCAGTATTTT. This translates into CASSPGLASTDTQYF.

The DNA of the CDR3 is TGTGCCATCACCCCGACGGAGACTAACTATGGCTACACCTTC. This translates into CAITPTETNYGYTF. V is TRBV10-3 and J is TRBJ1-2; no definite D call. The germline V gene has CDR1 ENHRY and CDR2 SYGVKD. The CDR3 contains 14 residues. V gave up 7 bases and J gave up 0 bases, with 12 bases separating them.

This clone was picked up a small number of times. The chain is built from TRBV2 and TRBJ2-5; no definite D call. V was pared by 5 bases and J by 2 bases, with 6 bases between. The CDR3 sequence is 12 residues long. Germline V gives CDR1 SNHLY, CDR2 FYNNEI. The CDR3 spells CASSLVQETQYF. CDR3 in DNA: TGTGCCAGCAGTTTAGTACAAGAGACCCAGTACTTC.

The rearrangement links TRBV30 to TRBJ1-4; D is possibly TRBD1 (6 bases). V lost 6 bases, J lost 8 bases, and 16 bases lay in between. The CDR3 runs to 13 residues. Germline loops: CDR1 GTSNPN, CDR2 SVGIG (reference sequence). As DNA, the CDR3 is TGTGCCTGTTTCGACAGGCTCATCGAAAAACTGTTTTTT. Encoded protein: CACFDRLIEKLFF.

The rearrangement uses TRBV5-6 and TRBJ1-1, with D unclear. Trimming stripped 0 bases from V and 3 bases from J, with 9 bases between. CDR3 length: 14 amino acids. The germline gives CDR1 SGHDT, CDR2 YYEEEE. In nucleotides, the CDR3 is TGTGCCAGCAGCTTGGGGGAGTCGGACACTGAAGCTTTCTTT. This encodes CASSLGESDTEAFF.

The chain recombines TRBV10-3 with TRBJ2-3; the match to TRBD2 covers 10 bases. V lost 3 bases to trimming and J lost 1 base; unmatched junction nucleotides: 10. Per the germline V gene, CDR1 is ENHRY and CDR2 is SYGVKD. The CDR3 is 18 residues long. CDR3 residues: CAISDDRLLAGGTDTQYF. The CDR3 bases are TGTGCCATCAGTGACGACCGGCTGCTAGCGGGGGGCACAGATACGCAGTATTTT.